The present entry profiles one T cell receptor beta chain with its context. The data originate from a study of CD8+ T cells in alopecia areata. Looked up from germline, CDR1 is MGHDK and CDR2 is SYGVNS. The CDR3 has 17 amino acids. The V gene end was trimmed by 8 bases and the J gene end by 3 bases; junction bases not matched to a gene: 13. Described treatment: oral pan-JAK inhibitor, 5-10 mg twice daily. Specimens obtained from alopecia areata patients comprised lesional scalp punch biopsies and peripheral blood. Cell sorting was applied to PBMCs, and CD4+ and CD8+ T cells were collected. Extracted RNA was reverse transcribed, and the resulting cDNA served as sequencing template. Libraries were prepared by immunoSEQ multiplex PCR; TCRdb keeps only in-frame clonotypes and omits some of them. The data contain nearly 200,000 clones, nearly 60% of them singletons.

The chain carries TRBV25-1 and TRBJ2-6; 7 bases are a match to TRBD1. The sequence derives from a human donor with alopecia areata. This material consisted of CD4+ T cells sorted from blood, taken at week 24, from a patient treated with tofacitinib. The CDR3 loop reads CASLQTGVYGGANVLTF. The DNA for the CDR3 is TGTGCCAGCTTACAAACAGGGGTTTACGGTGGGGCCAACGTCCTGACTTTC.